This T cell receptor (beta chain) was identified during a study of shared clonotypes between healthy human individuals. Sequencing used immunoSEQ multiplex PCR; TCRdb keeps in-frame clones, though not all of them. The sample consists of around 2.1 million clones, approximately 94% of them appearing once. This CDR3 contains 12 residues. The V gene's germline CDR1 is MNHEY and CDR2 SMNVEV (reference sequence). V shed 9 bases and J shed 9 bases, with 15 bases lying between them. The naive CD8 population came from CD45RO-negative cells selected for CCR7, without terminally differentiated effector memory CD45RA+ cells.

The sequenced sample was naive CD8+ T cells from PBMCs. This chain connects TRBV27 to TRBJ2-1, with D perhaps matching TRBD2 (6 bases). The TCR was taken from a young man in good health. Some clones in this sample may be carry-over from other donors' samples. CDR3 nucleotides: TGTGCCAGGGTAGCGGACCCCGGTGAGCAGTTCTTC. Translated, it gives CARVADPGEQFF.